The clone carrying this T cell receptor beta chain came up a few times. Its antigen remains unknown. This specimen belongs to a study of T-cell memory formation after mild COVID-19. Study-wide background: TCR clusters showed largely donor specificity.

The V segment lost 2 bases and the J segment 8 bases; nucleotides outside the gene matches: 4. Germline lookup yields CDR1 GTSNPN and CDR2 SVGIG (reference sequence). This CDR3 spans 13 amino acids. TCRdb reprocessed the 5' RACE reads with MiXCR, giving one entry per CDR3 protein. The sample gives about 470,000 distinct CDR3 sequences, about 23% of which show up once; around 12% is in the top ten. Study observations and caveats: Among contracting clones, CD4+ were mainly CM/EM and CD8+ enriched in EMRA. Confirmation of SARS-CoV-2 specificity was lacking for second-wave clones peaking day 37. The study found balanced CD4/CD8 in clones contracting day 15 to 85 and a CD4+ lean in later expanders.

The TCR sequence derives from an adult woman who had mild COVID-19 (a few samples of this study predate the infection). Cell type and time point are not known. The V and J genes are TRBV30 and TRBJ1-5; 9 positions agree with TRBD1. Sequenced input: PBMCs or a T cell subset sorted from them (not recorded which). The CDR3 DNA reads TGTGCCTGGAGTAACAGGGGGCGTAAGCCCCAGCATTTT. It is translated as CAWSNRGRKPQHF.